The clone carrying this T cell receptor beta chain has only a few counts. TCRdb independently ran MiXCR on the RT-PCR reads; one entry per CDR3 protein. The top ten clones hold approximately 3.5% of a sample with 150,000 to 200,000 distinct CDR3 sequences, 30% of them seen once. CDR1 is KGHSH, CDR2 LQKENI, per germline. With 8 bases clipped from V and 4 bases from J, the junction kept 8 bases outside the gene matches. The CDR3 sequence is 13 residues long. The sample comes from a study of patients and donors after allogeneic stem cell transplantation. The chain recombines TRBV18 with TRBJ2-7; TRBD2 matches at 7 bases. Input material: blood, either unsorted or a sorted T cell fraction (not recorded which). The clonotype originates from a human donor who was either an allogeneic HSCT recipient or a stem cell or donor lymphocyte infusion donor (not recorded which). It is not recorded whose cells these are; they may come from a transplant donor. The CDR3 sequence is CASASGANYEQYF. The CDR3 nucleotides read TGTGCCAGCGCGAGCGGGGCTAATTACGAGCAGTACTTC.